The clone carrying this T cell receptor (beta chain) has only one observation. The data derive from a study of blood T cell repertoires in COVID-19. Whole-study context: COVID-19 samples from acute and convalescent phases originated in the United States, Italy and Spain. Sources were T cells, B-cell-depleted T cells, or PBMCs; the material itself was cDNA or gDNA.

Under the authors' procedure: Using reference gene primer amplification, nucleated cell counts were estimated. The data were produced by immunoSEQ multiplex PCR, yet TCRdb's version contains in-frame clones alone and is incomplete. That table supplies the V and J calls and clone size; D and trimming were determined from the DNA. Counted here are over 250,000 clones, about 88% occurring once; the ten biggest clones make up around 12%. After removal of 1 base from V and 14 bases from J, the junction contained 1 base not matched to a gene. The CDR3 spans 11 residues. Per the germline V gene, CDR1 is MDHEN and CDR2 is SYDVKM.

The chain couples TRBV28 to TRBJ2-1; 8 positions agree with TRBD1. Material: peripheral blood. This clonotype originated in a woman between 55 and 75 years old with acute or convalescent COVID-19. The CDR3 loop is CASSLSDREFF. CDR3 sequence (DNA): TGTGCCAGCAGTTTATCGGACAGGGAGTTCTTC.